Sequencing of this TCR beta chain was carried out in a study of blood T cell repertoires in COVID-19. Data came from immunoSEQ multiplex PCR; TCRdb stores just in-frame clones and leaves some out. The sample contains fewer than 400,000 clones, 90% of which appear only once. This sequence originates from a young woman who had been exposed to COVID-19. Material for sequencing was PBMCs or T cells enriched from blood (not recorded which).

The CDR3 region is CSAGLSGDTEAFF. The CDR3 DNA reads as TGCAGCGCCGGCCTGTCAGGGGACACTGAAGCTTTCTTT. The chain joins TRBV29-1 to TRBJ1-1, with a possible D match to TRBD1 (6 bases). The CDR3 runs 13 residues. The germline V gene encodes CDR1 SQVTM and CDR2 ANQGSEA. Trimming removed 7 bases at V and 3 bases at J, with 15 bases between. Filled out from reference TRBV29-1 and TRBJ1-1, the complete variable domain reads SAVISQKPSRDICQRGTSLTIQCQVDSQVTMMFWYRQQPGQSLTLIATANQGSEATYESGFVIDKFPISRPNLTFSTLTVSNMSPEDSSIYLCSAGLSGDTEAFFGQGTRLTVV.